This paragraph reports one TCR beta chain. This record comes from a study of cytomegalovirus exposure and HLA in healthy donors. The PCR made use of 60 Vbeta and 13 Jbeta primers. The protocol was immunoSEQ multiplex PCR, while the TCRdb copy is restricted to in-frame clones and leaves out a portion. The sample shows about 150,000 clones, 80% to 90% of them seen only once. Source material: PBMCs. The receptor was isolated from a man aged 18 to 35 in good health and CMV-seronegative.

This CDR3 is CASSWTSGTYEQYF. DNA of the CDR3: TGTGCCAGTAGTTGGACTAGCGGGACCTACGAGCAGTACTTC. The rearrangement links TRBV19 to TRBJ2-7, with 12 bases matching TRBD2. The ends lost 5 bases at V and 2 bases at J; junction bases unmatched: 1. CDR3 length: 14 amino acids. The V gene's germline CDR1 is LNHDA and CDR2 SQIVND (reference sequence).